The present entry profiles one T cell receptor (beta chain) with its context. This sample includes further DNA sequences coding for the same CDR3. CDR3 size: 13 residues. V trimming: 1 base; J trimming: 4 bases; junction bases outside the gene matches: 1. The germline CDR1 and CDR2 sequences are GTSNPN and SVGIG (reference sequence). This sample stems from a study of cytomegalovirus exposure and HLA in healthy donors. Amplification used 60 Vbeta primers and 13 Jbeta primers. Clones were sequenced by immunoSEQ multiplex PCR, and TCRdb holds only the in-frame ones, with some missing. The table includes 29,000 or so clones, about 62% detected once.

This receptor was obtained from a male donor in good health and CMV-seropositive. This sequence joins TRBV30 and TRBJ1-5, with 7 bases identical to TRBD1. The sample comprised PBMCs. The CDR3 protein is CAWSGQGNQPQHF. The CDR3 coding sequence is TGTGCCTGGAGTGGACAGGGAAATCAGCCCCAGCATTTT. Combining the CDR3 with reference TRBV30 and TRBJ1-5 gives the whole variable domain SQTIHQWPATLVQPVGSPLSLECTVEGTSNPNLYWYRQAAGRGLQLLFYSVGIGQISSEVPQNLSASRPQDRQFILSSKKLLLSDSGFYLCAWSGQGNQPQHFGDGTRLSIL.